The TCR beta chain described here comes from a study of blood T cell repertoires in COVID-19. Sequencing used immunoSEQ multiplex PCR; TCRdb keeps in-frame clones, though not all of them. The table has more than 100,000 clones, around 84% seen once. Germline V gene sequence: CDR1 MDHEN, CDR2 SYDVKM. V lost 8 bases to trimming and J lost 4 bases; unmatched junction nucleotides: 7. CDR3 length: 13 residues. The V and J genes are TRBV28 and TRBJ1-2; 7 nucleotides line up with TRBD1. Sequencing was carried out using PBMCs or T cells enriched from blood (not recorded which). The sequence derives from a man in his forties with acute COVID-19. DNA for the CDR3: TGTGCCAGCGGCCTCCCAGGGGGCTATGGCTACACCTTC. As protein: CASGLPGGYGYTF.